This passage covers 20 T cell receptor beta chains from one sample sequenced in a study of blood T cells in healthy people across ages. For the second PCR, which ran for about 6 to 11 cycles, a sample-barcoded 5' primer and a J-beta primer mix were used. TCRdb analysed the 5' RACE reads with MiXCR anew, one entry per CDR3 protein. The sample includes over a million distinct CDR3 sequences, less than 25% of them seen just once. Another study also made use of these data, one on T cells of mothers and their children.

Sequencing was carried out using blood. The receptors were gathered from a girl aged 2 to 10 in good health.

The chain recombines TRBV12-3 or TRBV12-4 with TRBJ1-4; tentatively, D is TRBD1 (6 bases). CDR3 length: 14 residues. Deletions cut 3 bases from V and 7 bases from J, with 12 bases between. The CDR3 DNA reads TGTGCCAGCAGTTTTAGGGGAGGGGGTGAAAAACTGTTTTTT. This encodes CASSFRGGGEKLFF.

This clonotype was seen a handful of times. The chain recombines TRBV29-1 with TRBJ2-3; D unresolved. This CDR3 comprises 13 residues. V was clipped by 5 bases and J by 2 bases, with 11 bases between them. The germline gives CDR1 SQVTM, CDR2 ANQGSEA. The CDR3 region is CSVIGRSTDTQYF. The CDR3 DNA sequence: TGCAGCGTTATCGGCAGATCCACAGATACGCAGTATTTT.

This clonotype was detected ten times or more. V gene TRBV4-3 combines with J gene TRBJ2-1, with 7 bases that match TRBD2. The germline V gene has CDR1 LGHNA and CDR2 YSLEER. V lost 3 bases and J lost 1; bases outside the gene matches: 6. The CDR3 consists of 16 residues. Here the CDR3 DNA reads TGCGCCAGCAGCCAGGTCCCGGGGGGTTCCTACAATGAGCAGTTCTTC. Translating it yields CASSQVPGGSYNEQFF.

CDR3 in DNA: TGCAGCGTTAAAGTGGACAATGAGCAGTTCTTC. As protein: CSVKVDNEQFF. V usage is TRBV29-1 and J usage is TRBJ2-1; no reliable D call. Trimming took 5 bases from V and 5 from J, leaving 7 bases between them. Per germline, CDR1 SQVTM and CDR2 ANQGSEA. This CDR3 is 11 amino acids long.

This clonotype has a handful of counts. The rearrangement joins TRBV29-1 to TRBJ1-4; TRBD1 matches 8 bases. The V segment lost 0 bases and the J segment 6 bases; nucleotides outside the gene matches: 6. Germline V CDR1 and CDR2: SQVTM, ANQGSEA. This CDR3 has 15 residues. The DNA for the CDR3 is TGCAGCGTTGAAGACAAGGACAGGGCGGATGAAAAACTGTTTTTT. Protein sequence: CSVEDKDRADEKLFF.

The chain uses TRBV20-1 and TRBJ2-3; D gene uncertain. Looked up from germline, CDR1 is DFQATT and CDR2 is SNEGSKA (reference sequence). CDR3 size: 12 residues. Trimming took 4 bases from V and 0 from J, leaving 5 bases between them. The CDR3 DNA reads as TGCAGTGCTAAGGTCAGCACAGATACGCAGTATTTT. This encodes CSAKVSTDTQYF.

The rearrangement uses TRBV5-1 and TRBJ1-2, with a tentative D call TRBD1 (5 bases). The V gene's germline CDR1 is SGHRS and CDR2 YFSETQ. V lost 2 bases and J lost 8, with 19 bases in between. The length of the CDR3 is 15 residues. CDR3 in DNA: TGCGCCAGCAGCTTCCGGGACGCTCCCAGTGTGGGCTACACCTTC. Amino acid sequence: CASSFRDAPSVGYTF.

The genes are TRBV5-1 and TRBJ2-6; no firm D call. In germline, CDR1 is SGHRS, CDR2 YFSETQ. The CDR3 sequence is 15 residues long. V gave up 4 bases and J gave up 0 bases, with 8 bases separating them. Here the CDR3 reads CASSGPVSGANVLTF. DNA of the CDR3: TGCGCCAGCAGCGGCCCGGTCTCTGGGGCCAACGTCCTGACTTTC.

This clonotype turned up a few times. The CDR3 DNA reads as TGTGCCAGCATGGTATTGGGCAGCTCCTACGAGCAGTACTTC. Translated, it gives CASMVLGSSYEQYF. The rearrangement uses TRBV27 and TRBJ2-7; the D is unclear. The germline gives CDR1 MNHEY, CDR2 SMNVEV (reference sequence). Deletions cut 7 bases from V and 0 bases from J, with 13 bases between. The CDR3 loop spans 14 amino acids.

The chain joins TRBV6-5 to TRBJ2-2; unclear D gene. V was trimmed by 4 bases and J by 6 bases, leaving 21 bases between them. CDR1 and CDR2 (germline): MNHEY, SVGAGI. CDR3 length: 17 residues. The CDR3 here is CASSSILQVRVPGELFF. The CDR3 coding sequence is TGTGCCAGCAGTTCAATCCTCCAGGTTCGGGTCCCCGGGGAGCTGTTTTTT.

The chain combines TRBV6-1 with TRBJ2-5; D might be TRBD2 (6 bases). The J call is in doubt because the DNA end fits TRBJ2-1 better. CDR1 MNHNS and CDR2 SASEGT come from the germline V gene. The CDR3 contains 14 residues. The CDR3 loop reads CASELSGDYNEQFF. DNA for the CDR3: TGTGCCAGCGAGTTGTCGGGGGATTACAATGAGCAGTTCTTC.

The chain joins TRBV24-1 to TRBJ2-7; D gene ambiguous. This CDR3 has 13 residues. CDR1 and CDR2 from the germline V gene are KGHDR and SFDVKD. Trimming took 2 bases from V and 9 from J, leaving 13 bases between them. This chain's CDR3 is CATSDSNGSGQYF. For the CDR3, the DNA is TGTGCCACCAGTGATTCAAACGGATCGGGGCAGTACTTC.

This clonotype was counted between two and nine times. The chain is built from TRBV28 and TRBJ2-3; D is perhaps TRBD1 or TRBD2 (6 bases each). Germline CDR1 is MDHEN and CDR2 is SYDVKM. Between the trimmed V and J ends, which lost 7 bases and 8 bases, there was a span of 22 bases. CDR3 length: 15 residues. The chain's CDR3 is CASIGSLTGGGTQYF. For the CDR3, the DNA is TGTGCCAGCATCGGAAGTTTAACCGGGGGCGGTACGCAGTATTTT.

The chain recombines TRBV5-1 with TRBJ2-5, with 11 bases identical to TRBD2. The tail of the sequence fits TRBJ2-1 better, so the J call may be wrong. Germline CDR1 SGHRS, CDR2 YFSETQ. CDR3 length: 15 residues. The CDR3 is CASSVAGGPFNEQFF. The CDR3 DNA follows: TGCGCCAGCAGCGTAGCGGGAGGGCCTTTCAATGAGCAGTTCTTC.

The chain uses TRBV7-2 and TRBJ2-3; 7 bases are shared with TRBD1. The CDR3 contains 14 residues. V trimming: 5 bases; J trimming: 10 bases; junction bases outside the gene matches: 12. Germline V gene lookup returns CDR1 SGHTA and CDR2 FQGNSA. CDR3 sequence: CASSPDRYKDAQYF. In DNA form, the CDR3 reads TGTGCCAGCAGCCCGGACAGGTATAAGGATGCGCAGTATTTT.

The chain links TRBV7-9 to TRBJ2-1; 7 bases match TRBD1. The V gene's germline CDR1 is SEHNR and CDR2 FQNEAQ (reference sequence). J lost 8 bases, V lost 1 base, and 5 bases had no gene match. CDR3 length: 14 residues. The CDR3 nucleotides are TGTGCCAGCAGCTTAGGACAGGGAAGGCATGAGCAGTTCTTC. Residues: CASSLGQGRHEQFF.

The CDR3 loop is CASSSLDHYGYTF. Written as DNA, the CDR3 is TGTGCCAGCAGCTCCCTAGACCACTATGGCTACACCTTC. The V and J genes are TRBV25-1 and TRBJ1-2; D is ambiguous. The CDR3 loop spans 13 amino acids. V shed 6 bases and J shed 3 bases, with 11 bases lying between them. Germline CDR1 reads MGHDK; CDR2 reads SYGVNS.

The gene calls are TRBV29-1 and TRBJ2-7, with D hard to call. V lost 5 bases, J lost 0 bases, and 11 bases lay in between. The CDR3 spans 13 residues. From germline, CDR1 is SQVTM and CDR2 ANQGSEA. CDR3 in amino acids: CSVNEQSSYEQYF. The CDR3, as DNA: TGCAGCGTTAATGAGCAGAGCTCCTACGAGCAGTACTTC.

There are a few counts of this clonotype. V usage is TRBV2 and J usage is TRBJ1-1; D might be TRBD1 (5 bases). CDR3 length: 14 amino acids. Germline CDR1 and CDR2: SNHLY and FYNNEI. V was pared by 1 base and J by 4 bases, with 10 bases between. CDR3 residues: CASSEGGVSTEAFF. For the CDR3, the DNA is TGTGCCAGCAGTGAAGGAGGGGTGAGCACTGAAGCTTTCTTT.

This clonotype has only a few counts. The genes are TRBV6-2 or TRBV6-3 and TRBJ2-5; 10 nucleotides align to TRBD1. The better agreement between TRBJ2-7 and the DNA end casts doubt on the J call. The germline CDR1 and CDR2 sequences are MNHEY and SVGEGT. The CDR3 is 17 residues long. CDR3 protein: CASSYSPTGGSSYEQYF. DNA of the CDR3: TGTGCCAGCAGTTACTCCCCGACAGGGGGCTCCTCCTACGAGCAGTACTTC.